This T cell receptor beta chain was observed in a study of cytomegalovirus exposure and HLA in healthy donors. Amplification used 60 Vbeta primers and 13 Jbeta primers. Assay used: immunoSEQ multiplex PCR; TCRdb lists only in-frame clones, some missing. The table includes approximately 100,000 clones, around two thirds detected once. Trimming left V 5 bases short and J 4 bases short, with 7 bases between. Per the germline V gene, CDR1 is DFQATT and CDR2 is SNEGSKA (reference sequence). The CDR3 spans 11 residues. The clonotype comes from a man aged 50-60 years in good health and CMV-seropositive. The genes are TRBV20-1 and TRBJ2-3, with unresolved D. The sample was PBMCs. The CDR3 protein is CSAPLSDTQYF. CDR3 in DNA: TGCAGTGCTCCCCTCTCAGATACGCAGTATTTT.